This T cell receptor beta chain was identified in a study of blood T cell repertoires in COVID-19 (TCRdb year 2020). As for the study more broadly: Samples covering the acute and convalescent phases of COVID-19 were provided by collaborators in the United States, Italy and Spain. The prospective study material was composed of cDNA or gDNA derived from T cells, B-cell-depleted T cells, or PBMCs. HLA class I and class II types, where available, came from metadata supplied by the sample provider rather than from assay-based typing. The repertoires were made available in a free public database intended to serve as a resource for research on the immune response to SARS-CoV-2. The sample metadata nearly always contained a de-identified subject ID, COVID-19 status, age in years and sex. Deeply sampled blood TCRbeta repertoires from subjects exposed to, actively infected with, or recovered from COVID-19 were included in the dataset. Samples came from the ongoing ImmuneRACE study (first 160 participants) plus 1,254 subjects from 6 global collaborators. Findings and caveats that apply to the study as a whole: How much clinical and demographic metadata was included differed by source and by participant, and the metadata was provided uncurated.

Concerning this clone: The clone's antigen remains unknown. No base-level quality is on record; no much larger clone is a single base apart.

TCRbeta CDR3 regions were amplified from genomic DNA by means of the immunoSEQ Assay, a bias-controlled multiplex PCR. On the study's bioinformatics: Within the assay, amplification of reference gene primers was used to estimate how many nucleated cells each sample contained. Sequence reads were collapsed and filtered to measure the absolute abundance of every unique TCRbeta CDR3 rearrangement. For each sample, productive Simpson clonality was calculated as the square root of Simpson's diversity index over productive rearrangements. TCRdb took over this immuneACCESS table, retaining in-frame rearrangements with V and J assigned. Such tables are incomplete; in checked studies, under half of the missing clones stem from an unresolved V gene, and the remainder is unexplained. D and trimming come from the DNA, and the V and J calls and clone size come from that table. A total of under 140,000 clones appear in this sample, less than 85% of them only once. Of the sample, 3% to 4.5% falls within the top ten clones.

Each collaborating institution followed its own protocols to collect whole blood in K2EDTA tubes. For TCRbeta analysis, collaborator samples were shipped as frozen whole blood, as isolated PBMCs, or as DNA extracted from either sample type. From its cysteine to its phenylalanine, the CDR3 spans 15 amino acids. CDR3 DNA only is kept here, 45 bases in frame from base 1. From the germline V gene (reference sequence), CDR1 is WNHNN and CDR2 is SYGVQD. V is reduced by 0 bases and J by 8 bases, leaving a spacing of 14 bases between them. The sequenced sample consisted of peripheral blood. The rearranged chain carries TRBV10-1 and TRBJ2-4; TRBD2 is possibly the D segment (6 matching bases). The clonotype comes from an elderly woman with acute or convalescent COVID-19. The CDR3 protein is CASSESGGLRDIQYF. The sequence in DNA is TGCGCCAGCAGTGAGTCGGGGGGTCTCCGGGACATTCAGTACTTC.